Listed below are T cell receptor beta chains from one sample, sequenced in a study of shared clonotypes between healthy human individuals. The assay was immunoSEQ multiplex PCR, and TCRdb's table has in-frame clones only and misses some. The top ten clones hold 1.2% of a sample with about 2 million clones, roughly 95% of them seen once. The sequenced material came from naive CD8+ T cells sorted from blood. The receptors stem from a man between 18 and 35 years old in good health. Both conserved end residues are part of each CDR3. D genes are given only for firm matches.

>TRBV7-3|-|TRBJ2-7
CASTLKGGDSYEQYF
>TRBV28|TRBD2|TRBJ2-3
CASSLASGGVSTQYF
>TRBV13|-|TRBJ2-7
CASSLSGEIYEQYF
>TRBV9|TRBD1|TRBJ1-5
CASSVSGGGNQPQHF
>TRBV6-5|TRBD2|TRBJ2-3
CASSYERGNTDTQYF
>TRBV9|TRBD2|TRBJ2-7
CASSLAGVRDHEQYF
>TRBV6-5|-|TRBJ2-5
CASSPEGQETQYF
>TRBV7-9|-|TRBJ1-1
CASSRSQGSNTEAFF
>TRBV9|TRBD1|TRBJ1-2
CASSVVSGQGFYGYTF
>TRBV7-9|TRBD1|TRBJ1-2
CASSFLGQGEIGDGYTF
>TRBV19|-|TRBJ2-1
CASSIAASNEQFF
>TRBV4-1|TRBD1|TRBJ2-5
CASSQGTLQGHQETQYF
>TRBV5-4|-|TRBJ2-7
CASSLGYNEQYF
>TRBV7-2|TRBD2|TRBJ2-7
CASGGGTGAYSYEQYF
>TRBV9|-|TRBJ2-7
CASSVGGTDYEQYF
>TRBV7-8|TRBD2|TRBJ2-7
CASSNSEGLVLDEQYF
>TRBV4-3|-|TRBJ1-2
CASSQDMGPDYGYTF
>TRBV4-1|TRBD1|TRBJ2-3
CASSQVPGTVSRTDTQYF
>TRBV6-5|TRBD2|TRBJ2-3
CASSYSLAGEADTQYF
>TRBV28|TRBD1|TRBJ2-7
CASRTGTVREQYF
>TRBV9|-|TRBJ2-3
CASSSGTALSLSTDTQYF
>TRBV5-1|-|TRBJ2-1
CASSLFLDTNEQFF
>TRBV2|TRBD1|TRBJ2-7
CASSELRQGSYEQYF
>TRBV4-1|TRBD2|TRBJ2-3
CASSRAPSGAGTDTQYF
>TRBV7-9|TRBD2|TRBJ2-7
CASGTSEPSQQYF
>TRBV2|TRBD1|-
CASSLKLYVTGDEQYF
>TRBV29-1|TRBD1|TRBJ2-7
CSVVTGVPYEQYF
>TRBV7-9|-|TRBJ2-7
CASSLALQGSYEQYF